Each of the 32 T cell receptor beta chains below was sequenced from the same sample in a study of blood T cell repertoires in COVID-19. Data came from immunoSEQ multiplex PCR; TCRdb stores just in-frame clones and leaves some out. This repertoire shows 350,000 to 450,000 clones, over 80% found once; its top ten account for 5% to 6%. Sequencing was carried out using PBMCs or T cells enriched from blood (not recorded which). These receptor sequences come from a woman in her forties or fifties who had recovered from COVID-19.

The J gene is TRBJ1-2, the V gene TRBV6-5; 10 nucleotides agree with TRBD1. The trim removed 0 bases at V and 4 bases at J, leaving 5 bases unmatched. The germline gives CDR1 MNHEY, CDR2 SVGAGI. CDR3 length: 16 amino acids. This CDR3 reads CASSYSTGGPVYGYTF. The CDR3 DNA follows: TGTGCCAGCAGTTACTCGACAGGGGGCCCTGTCTATGGCTACACCTTC.

CDR3 DNA: TGTGCCAGCAGCTCCGGACAGGGGCTAAGTCCCATGAATGGCTACACCTTC. Its translation is CASSSGQGLSPMNGYTF. This chain connects TRBV5-6 to TRBJ1-2; TRBD1 agrees at 9 bases. The CDR3 covers 17 residues. V trimming: 3 bases; J trimming: 6 bases; junction bases outside the gene matches: 15. The germline CDR1 and CDR2 sequences are SGHDT and YYEEEE. Based on the CDR3 plus reference TRBV5-6 and TRBJ1-2, the full variable domain is DAGVTQSPTHLIKTRGQQVTLRCSPKSGHDTVSWYQQALGQGPQFIFQYYEEEERQRGNFPDRFSGHQFPNYSSELNVNALLLGDSALYLCASSSGQGLSPMNGYTFGSGTRLTVV.

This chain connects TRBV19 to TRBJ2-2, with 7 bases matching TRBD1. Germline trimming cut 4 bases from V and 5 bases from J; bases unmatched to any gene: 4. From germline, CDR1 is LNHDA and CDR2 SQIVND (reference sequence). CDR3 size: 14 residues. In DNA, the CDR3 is TGTGCCAGTAGTACAGACAGGGTTACCGGGGAGCTGTTTTTT. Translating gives CASSTDRVTGELFF.

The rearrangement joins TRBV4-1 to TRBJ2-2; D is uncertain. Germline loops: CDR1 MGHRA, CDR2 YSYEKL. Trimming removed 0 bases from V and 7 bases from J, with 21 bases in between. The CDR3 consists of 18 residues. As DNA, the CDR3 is TGCGCCAGCAGCCAAGATCCCAAATTCGTGGTCCCGCGCGGGGAGCTGTTTTTT. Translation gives CASSQDPKFVVPRGELFF.

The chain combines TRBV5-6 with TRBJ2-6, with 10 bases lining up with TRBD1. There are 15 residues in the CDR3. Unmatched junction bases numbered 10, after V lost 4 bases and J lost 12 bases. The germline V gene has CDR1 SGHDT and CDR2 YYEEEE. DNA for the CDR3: TGTGCCAGCAGCGAGACCGGGACAGGGGTCGGCGTCCTGACTTTC. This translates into CASSETGTGVGVLTF.

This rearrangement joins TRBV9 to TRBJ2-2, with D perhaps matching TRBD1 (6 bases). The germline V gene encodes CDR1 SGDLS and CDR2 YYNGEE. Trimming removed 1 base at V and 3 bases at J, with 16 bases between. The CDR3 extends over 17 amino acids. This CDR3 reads CASSVSDSGADTGELFF. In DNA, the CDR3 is TGTGCCAGCAGCGTAAGCGACTCAGGGGCCGACACCGGGGAGCTGTTTTTT.

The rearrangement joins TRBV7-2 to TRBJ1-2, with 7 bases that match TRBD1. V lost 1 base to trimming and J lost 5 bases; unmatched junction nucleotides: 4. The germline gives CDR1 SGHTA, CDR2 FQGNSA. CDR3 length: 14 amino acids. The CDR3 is CASSLERGQYGYTF. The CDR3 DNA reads TGTGCCAGCAGCTTAGAGAGGGGGCAGTATGGCTACACCTTC.

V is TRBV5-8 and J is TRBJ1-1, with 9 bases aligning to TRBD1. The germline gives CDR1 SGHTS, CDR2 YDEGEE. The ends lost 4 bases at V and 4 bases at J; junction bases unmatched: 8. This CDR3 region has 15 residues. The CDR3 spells CASSALQGAGTEAFF. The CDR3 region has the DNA TGTGCCAGCAGCGCCTTACAGGGGGCTGGCACTGAAGCTTTCTTT.

The CDR3 sequence is CASSPSSGSGDRDTF. The CDR3 DNA reads TGTGCCAGCAGCCCGTCGTCGGGTTCGGGGGATAGAGACACCTTC. V is TRBV5-4 and J is TRBJ1-2; TRBD1 might be the D (5 bases). Trimming removed 4 bases at V and 12 bases at J, with 25 bases between. Germline values: CDR1 SGHNT, CDR2 YYREEE (reference sequence). This CDR3 comprises 15 residues.

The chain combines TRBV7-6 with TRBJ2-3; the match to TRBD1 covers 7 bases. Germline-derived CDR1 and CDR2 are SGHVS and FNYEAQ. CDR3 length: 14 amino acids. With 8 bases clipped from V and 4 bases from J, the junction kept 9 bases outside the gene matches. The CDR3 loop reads CASGEGAVADTQYF. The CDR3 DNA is TGTGCCAGCGGCGAGGGGGCCGTGGCAGATACGCAGTATTTT. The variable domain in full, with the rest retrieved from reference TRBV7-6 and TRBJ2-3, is GAGVSQSPRYKVTKRGQDVALRCDPISGHVSLYWYRQALGQGPEFLTYFNYEAQQDKSGLPNDRFSAERPEGSISTLTIQRTEQRDSAMYRCASGEGAVADTQYFGPGTRLTVL.

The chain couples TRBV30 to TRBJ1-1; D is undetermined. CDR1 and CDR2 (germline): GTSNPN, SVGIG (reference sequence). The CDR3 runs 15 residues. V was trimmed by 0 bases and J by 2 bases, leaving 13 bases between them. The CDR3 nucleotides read TGTGCCTGGAGTGTTCGGCGGGGAAGTAACACTGAAGCTTTCTTT. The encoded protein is CAWSVRRGSNTEAFF.

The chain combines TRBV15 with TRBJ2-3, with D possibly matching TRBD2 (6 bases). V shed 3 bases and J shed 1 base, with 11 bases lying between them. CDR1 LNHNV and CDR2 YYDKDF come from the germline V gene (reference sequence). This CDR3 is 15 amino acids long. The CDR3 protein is CATSRDLAGTDTQYF. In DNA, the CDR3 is TGTGCCACCAGCAGGGATTTAGCGGGCACAGATACGCAGTATTTT.

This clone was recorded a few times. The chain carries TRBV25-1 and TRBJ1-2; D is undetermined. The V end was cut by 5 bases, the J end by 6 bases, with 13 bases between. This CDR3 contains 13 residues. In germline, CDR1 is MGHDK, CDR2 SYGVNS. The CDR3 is CASSYGNRHGYTF. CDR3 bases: TGTGCCAGCAGTTATGGCAACAGACATGGCTACACCTTC.

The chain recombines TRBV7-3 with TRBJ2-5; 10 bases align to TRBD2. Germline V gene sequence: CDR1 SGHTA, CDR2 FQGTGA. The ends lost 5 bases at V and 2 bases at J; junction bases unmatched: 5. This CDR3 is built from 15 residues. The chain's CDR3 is CASSPQRGGQETQYF. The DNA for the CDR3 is TGTGCCAGCAGCCCCCAGCGGGGGGGACAAGAGACCCAGTACTTC.

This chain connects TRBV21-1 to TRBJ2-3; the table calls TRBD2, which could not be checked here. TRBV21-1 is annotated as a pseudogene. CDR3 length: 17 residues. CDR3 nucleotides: TGTGCCAGCAGCAAGCCTACAGCTAGCGGGGGGGCAGATACGCAGTATTTT. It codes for CASSKPTASGGADTQYF.

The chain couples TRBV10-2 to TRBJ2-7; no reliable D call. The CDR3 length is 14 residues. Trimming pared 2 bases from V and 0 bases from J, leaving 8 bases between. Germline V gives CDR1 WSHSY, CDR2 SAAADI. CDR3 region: CASSEHLSSYEQYF. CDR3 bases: TGCGCCAGCAGTGAGCACCTGAGCTCCTACGAGCAGTACTTC.

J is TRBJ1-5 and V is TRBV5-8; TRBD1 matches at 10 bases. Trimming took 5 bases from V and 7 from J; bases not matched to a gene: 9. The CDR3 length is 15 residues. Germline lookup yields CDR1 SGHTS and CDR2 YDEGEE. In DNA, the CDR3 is TGTGCCAGCAGACCCGACAGGGGGCGAGGGCAGCCCCAGCATTTT. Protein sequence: CASRPDRGRGQPQHF.

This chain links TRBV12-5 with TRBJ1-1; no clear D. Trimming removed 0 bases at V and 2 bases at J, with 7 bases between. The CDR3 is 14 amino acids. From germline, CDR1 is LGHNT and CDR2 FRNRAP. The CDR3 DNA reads TGTGCTAGTGGTTTGGTACCACATAACACTGAAGCTTTCTTT. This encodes CASGLVPHNTEAFF.

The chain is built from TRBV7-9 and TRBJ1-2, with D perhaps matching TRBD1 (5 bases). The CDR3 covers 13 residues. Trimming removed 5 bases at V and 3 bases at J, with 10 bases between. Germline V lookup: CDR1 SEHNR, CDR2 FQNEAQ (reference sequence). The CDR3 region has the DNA TGTGCCAGCAGCCACAGGTTTGACTATGGCTACACCTTC. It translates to CASSHRFDYGYTF.

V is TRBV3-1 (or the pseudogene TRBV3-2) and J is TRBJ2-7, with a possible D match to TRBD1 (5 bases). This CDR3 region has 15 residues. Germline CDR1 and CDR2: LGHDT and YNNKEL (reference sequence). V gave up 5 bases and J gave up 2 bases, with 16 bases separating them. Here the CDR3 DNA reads TGTGCCAGCAGCTCCAATGCAGGGTCAGCCTACGAGCAGTACTTC. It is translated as CASSSNAGSAYEQYF.

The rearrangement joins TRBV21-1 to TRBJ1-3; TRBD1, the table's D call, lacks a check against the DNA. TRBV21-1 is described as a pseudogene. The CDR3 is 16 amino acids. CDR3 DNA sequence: TGTGCCAGCAGCAAACGGAGCAGGGGGCTTGGAAACACCATATATTTT. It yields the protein CASSKRSRGLGNTIYF.

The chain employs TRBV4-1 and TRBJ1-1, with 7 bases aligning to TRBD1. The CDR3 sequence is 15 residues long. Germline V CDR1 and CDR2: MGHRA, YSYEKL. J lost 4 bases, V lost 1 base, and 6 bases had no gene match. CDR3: CASSQGWTGLTEAFF. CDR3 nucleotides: TGCGCCAGCAGCCAAGGCTGGACAGGACTCACTGAAGCTTTCTTT.

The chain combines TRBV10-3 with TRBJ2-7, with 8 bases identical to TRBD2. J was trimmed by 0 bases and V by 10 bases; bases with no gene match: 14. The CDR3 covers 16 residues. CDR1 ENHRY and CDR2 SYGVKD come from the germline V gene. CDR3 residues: CATPNYSGSLSYEQYF. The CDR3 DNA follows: TGTGCCACCCCAAACTACAGCGGGAGCCTCTCCTACGAGCAGTACTTC.

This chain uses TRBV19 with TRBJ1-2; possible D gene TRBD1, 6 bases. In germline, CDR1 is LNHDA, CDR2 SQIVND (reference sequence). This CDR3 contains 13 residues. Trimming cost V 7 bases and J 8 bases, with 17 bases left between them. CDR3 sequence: CASTEFRGGGYTF. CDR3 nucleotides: TGTGCCAGTACCGAATTTCGGGGGGGCGGCTACACCTTC. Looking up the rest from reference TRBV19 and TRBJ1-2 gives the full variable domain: DGGITQSPKYLFRKEGQNVTLSCEQNLNHDAMYWYRQDPGQGLRLIYYSQIVNDFQKGDIAEGYSVSREKKESFPLTVTSAQKNPTAFYLCASTEFRGGGYTFGSGTRLTVV.

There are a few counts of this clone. The CDR3 loop is CASSALNRTGYGYTF. CDR3 in DNA: TGTGCCAGCAGCGCACTAAACCGGACAGGCTATGGCTACACCTTC. The chain employs TRBV7-9 and TRBJ1-2; 7 bases line up with TRBD1. Losses at the gene ends were 5 bases for V and 4 bases for J; bases not matched to a gene: 10. The V gene's germline CDR1 is SEHNR and CDR2 FQNEAQ (reference sequence). This CDR3 has 15 residues.

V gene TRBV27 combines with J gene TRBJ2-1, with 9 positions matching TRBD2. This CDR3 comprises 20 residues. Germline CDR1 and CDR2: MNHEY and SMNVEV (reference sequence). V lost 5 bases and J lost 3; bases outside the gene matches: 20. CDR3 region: CASSRSFLSVAGDFYNEQFF. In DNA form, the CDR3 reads TGTGCCAGCAGTCGCTCTTTCCTATCCGTAGCGGGAGACTTCTACAATGAGCAGTTCTTC.

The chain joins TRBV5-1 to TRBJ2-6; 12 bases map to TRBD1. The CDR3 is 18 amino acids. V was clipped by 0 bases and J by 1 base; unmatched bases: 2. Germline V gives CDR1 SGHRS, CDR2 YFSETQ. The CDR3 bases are TGCGCCAGCAGCTTGGAGGGACAGGGGGCTTCTGGGGCCAACGTCCTGACTTTC. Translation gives CASSLEGQGASGANVLTF.

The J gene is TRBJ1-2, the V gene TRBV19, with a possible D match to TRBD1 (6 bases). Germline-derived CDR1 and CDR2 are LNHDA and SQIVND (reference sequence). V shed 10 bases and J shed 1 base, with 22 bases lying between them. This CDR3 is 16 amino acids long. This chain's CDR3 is CATADPGAQFNYGYTF. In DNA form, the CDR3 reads TGTGCCACCGCCGACCCAGGGGCCCAGTTTAACTATGGCTACACCTTC. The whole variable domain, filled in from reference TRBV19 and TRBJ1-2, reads DGGITQSPKYLFRKEGQNVTLSCEQNLNHDAMYWYRQDPGQGLRLIYYSQIVNDFQKGDIAEGYSVSREKKESFPLTVTSAQKNPTAFYLCATADPGAQFNYGYTFGSGTRLTVV.

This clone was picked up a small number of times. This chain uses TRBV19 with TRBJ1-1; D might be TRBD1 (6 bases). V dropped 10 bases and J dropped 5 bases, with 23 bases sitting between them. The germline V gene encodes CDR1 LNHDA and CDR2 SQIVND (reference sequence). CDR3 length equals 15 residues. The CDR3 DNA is TGTGCCATTCAGGGGAGGGTCGGGGGGCGGACTGAAGCTTTCTTT. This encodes CAIQGRVGGRTEAFF.

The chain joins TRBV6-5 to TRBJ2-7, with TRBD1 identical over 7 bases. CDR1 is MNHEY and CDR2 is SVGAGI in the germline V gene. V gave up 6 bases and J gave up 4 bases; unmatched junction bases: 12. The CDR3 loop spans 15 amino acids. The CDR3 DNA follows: TGTGCCAGCAGCCCATACCGCGACAGGGCGTACGAGCAGTACTTC. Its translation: CASSPYRDRAYEQYF.

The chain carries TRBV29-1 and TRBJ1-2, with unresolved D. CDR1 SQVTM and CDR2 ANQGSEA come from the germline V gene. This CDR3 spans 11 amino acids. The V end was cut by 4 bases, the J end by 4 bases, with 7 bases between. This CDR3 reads CSVGEVYGYTF. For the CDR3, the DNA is TGCAGCGTTGGGGAGGTCTATGGCTACACCTTC.

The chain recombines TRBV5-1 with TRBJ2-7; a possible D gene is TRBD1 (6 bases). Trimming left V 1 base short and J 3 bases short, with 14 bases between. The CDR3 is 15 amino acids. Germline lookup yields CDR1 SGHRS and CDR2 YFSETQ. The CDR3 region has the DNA TGCGCCAGCAGCTTGAGTCCTCTGACAGGCTACGAGCAGTACTTC. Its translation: CASSLSPLTGYEQYF.